This entry lists 14 T cell receptor beta chains sequenced from one sample in a study of T cells in tuberculosis. The method was immunoSEQ multiplex PCR; TCRdb's version includes in-frame clones alone and lacks a portion of them. This table has fewer than 35,000 clones, about 95% appearing once. Sequences were obtained from PBMCs. The receptors were gathered from a donor between 10 and 35 years old with latent tuberculosis or without tuberculosis infection.

The rearrangement joins TRBV7-6 to TRBJ2-7; 7 bases map to TRBD1. The CDR3 has 16 amino acids. J gave up 3 bases and V 5 bases, and 13 bases lay outside the gene matches. CDR1 is SGHVS, CDR2 FNYEAQ, per germline. CDR3 coding DNA: TGTGCCAGCAGCCCCCGGACAGGTGGATTGGGCTACGAGCAGTACTTC. Residues: CASSPRTGGLGYEQYF.

The chain couples TRBV6-5 to TRBJ2-7; maybe TRBD2 (5 bases). This CDR3 has 16 amino acids. The ends were cut back, 4 bases at V and 0 bases at J, with 16 bases in the middle. Germline CDR1 MNHEY, CDR2 SVGAGI. CDR3 in amino acids: CASSFYPAGSSYEQYF. As DNA, the CDR3 is TGTGCCAGCAGTTTTTATCCTGCGGGCAGCTCCTACGAGCAGTACTTC.

The chain couples TRBV1 to TRBJ2-1; the table assigns TRBD2, which was not confirmed against the DNA. TRBV1 corresponds to a pseudogene. CDR3 length equals 17 residues. Written as DNA, the CDR3 is TGCACCAGCAGCCGCCTAGCGGGGAACTTTTCCTACAATGAGCAGTTCTTC. Translating it yields CTSSRLAGNFSYNEQFF.

The chain employs TRBV7-3 and TRBJ2-1; 15 bases align to TRBD2. The ends lost 2 bases at V and 7 bases at J; junction bases unmatched: 0. The CDR3 loop spans 15 amino acids. CDR1 is SGHTA, CDR2 FQGTGA, per germline. As DNA, the CDR3 is TGTGCCAGCAGCTTAGGACTAGCGGGAGGGAATGAGCAGTTCTTC. This gives the protein CASSLGLAGGNEQFF. Filled out from reference TRBV7-3 and TRBJ2-1, the complete variable domain reads GAGVSQTPSNKVTEKGKYVELRCDPISGHTALYWYRQSLGQGPEFLIYFQGTGAADDSGLPNDRFFAVRPEGSVSTLKIQRTERGDSAVYLCASSLGLAGGNEQFFGPGTRLTVL.

The rearrangement uses TRBV27 and TRBJ2-1, with TRBD2 matching 9 bases. The V and J ends lost 2 bases and 4 bases, in that order; junction bases with no gene match: 3. CDR3 size: 15 residues. Germline assignment: CDR1 MNHEY and CDR2 SMNVEV (reference sequence). The CDR3 DNA sequence: TGTGCCAGCAGTTTAGCGGGAGGGCCTTACAATGAGCAGTTCTTC. Its translation is CASSLAGGPYNEQFF.

In this sample, this clone turned up once. The CDR3 DNA reads TGCGCCAGCAGCCAAGGGGTATCAGGAAACACTGAAGCTTTCTTT. This translates into CASSQGVSGNTEAFF. The chain employs TRBV4-1 and TRBJ1-1, with D hard to call. The CDR3 consists of 15 residues. Germline V gene sequence: CDR1 MGHRA, CDR2 YSYEKL. V lost 1 base to trimming and J lost 2 bases, with 11 bases between them.

The rearrangement joins TRBV5-1 to TRBJ2-5; 12 positions agree with TRBD2. This CDR3 spans 15 amino acids. Losses at the gene ends were 3 bases for V and 5 bases for J; bases not matched to a gene: 5. CDR1 is SGHRS, CDR2 YFSETQ, per germline. CDR3 protein: CASSSSGRAVETQYF. The CDR3 bases are TGCGCCAGCAGCTCTAGCGGGAGGGCCGTGGAGACCCAGTACTTC. Looking up the rest from reference TRBV5-1 and TRBJ2-5 gives the full variable domain: KAGVTQTPRYLIKTRGQQVTLSCSPISGHRSVSWYQQTPGQGLQFLFEYFSETQRNKGNFPGRFSGRQFSNSRSEMNVSTLELGDSALYLCASSSSGRAVETQYFGPGTRLLVL.

This clone was counted only a few times. V is TRBV7-8 and J is TRBJ1-4; 8 nucleotides match TRBD1. Germline CDR1 is SGHVS and CDR2 is FQNEAQ. The CDR3 contains 16 residues. V shed 7 bases, J shed 7 bases, and the junction held 14 bases outside the gene matches. The CDR3 protein is CASTLRDRTGSEKLFF. CDR3 in DNA: TGTGCCAGCACTCTGAGGGACAGGACAGGTAGTGAAAAACTGTTTTTT.

This chain uses TRBV15 with TRBJ1-4; TRBD1 agrees at 12 bases. After removal of 3 bases from V and 7 bases from J, the junction contained 3 bases not matched to a gene. The CDR3 extends over 15 amino acids. Germline-derived CDR1 and CDR2 are LNHNV and YYDKDF (reference sequence). The CDR3 loop reads CATSSRDRGLEKLFF. The CDR3 region has the DNA TGTGCCACCAGCAGCCGGGACAGGGGGCTTGAAAAACTGTTTTTT. Based on the CDR3 plus reference TRBV15 and TRBJ1-4, the full variable domain is DAMVIQNPRYQVTQFGKPVTLSCSQTLNHNVMYWYQQKSSQAPKLLFHYYDKDFNNEADTPDNFQSRRPNTSFCFLDIRSPGLGDTAMYLCATSSRDRGLEKLFFGSGTQLSVL.

CDR3 DNA: TGTGCCAGCAGTGAAGTGCCAGAGGAAGGTGGCTACACCTTC. Protein sequence: CASSEVPEEGGYTF. The chain joins TRBV6-1 to TRBJ1-2, with unresolved D. Germline CDR1 MNHNS, CDR2 SASEGT. Trimming stripped 1 base from V and 7 bases from J, with 13 bases between. The CDR3 loop spans 14 amino acids.

This chain joins TRBV27 and TRBJ2-7; no reliable D call. The CDR3 consists of 12 residues. Trimming pared 3 bases from V and 0 bases from J, leaving 3 bases between. Germline CDR1 and CDR2: MNHEY and SMNVEV (reference sequence). CDR3: CASSFLSYEQYF. The CDR3 DNA is TGTGCCAGCAGTTTTCTCTCCTACGAGCAGTACTTC.

This clone was seen a single time. The rearrangement links TRBV5-6 to TRBJ1-3; D gene unclear. CDR1 SGHDT and CDR2 YYEEEE come from the germline V gene. The ends were cut back, 0 bases at V and 4 bases at J, with 8 bases in the middle. The CDR3 is 14 amino acids. The CDR3 DNA reads as TGTGCCAGCAGCTTGGTAGGAGGGGGAAACACCATATATTTT. It is translated as CASSLVGGGNTIYF.

This chain uses TRBV10-1 with TRBJ2-2, with 7 bases fitting TRBD2. The CDR3 length is 17 residues. The ends lost 3 bases at V and 1 base at J; junction bases unmatched: 8. Looked up from germline, CDR1 is WNHNN and CDR2 is SYGVQD (reference sequence). The CDR3 reads CASSEIRLAENTGELFF. The CDR3 DNA reads TGCGCCAGCAGTGAAATTCGGCTAGCGGAGAACACCGGGGAGCTGTTTTTT.

This clone appeared once. The chain carries TRBV29-1 and TRBJ1-2; D remains ambiguous. Germline lookup yields CDR1 SQVTM and CDR2 ANQGSEA. The CDR3 loop spans 12 amino acids. The CDR3: CTDRDPFDGYTF. CDR3 DNA: TGCACGGACCGGGATCCCTTCGATGGCTACACCTTC.